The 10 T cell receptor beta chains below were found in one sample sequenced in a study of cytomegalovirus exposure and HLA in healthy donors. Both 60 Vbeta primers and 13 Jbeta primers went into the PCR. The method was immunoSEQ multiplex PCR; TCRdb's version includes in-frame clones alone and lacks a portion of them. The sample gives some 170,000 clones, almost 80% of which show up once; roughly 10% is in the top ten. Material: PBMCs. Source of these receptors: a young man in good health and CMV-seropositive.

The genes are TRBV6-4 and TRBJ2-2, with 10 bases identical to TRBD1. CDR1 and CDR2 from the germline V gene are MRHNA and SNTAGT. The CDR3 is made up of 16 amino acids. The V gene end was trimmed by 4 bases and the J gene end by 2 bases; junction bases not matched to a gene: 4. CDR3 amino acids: CASSVGTGDNTGELFF. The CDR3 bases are TGTGCCAGCAGTGTCGGGACAGGGGACAACACCGGGGAGCTGTTTTTT.

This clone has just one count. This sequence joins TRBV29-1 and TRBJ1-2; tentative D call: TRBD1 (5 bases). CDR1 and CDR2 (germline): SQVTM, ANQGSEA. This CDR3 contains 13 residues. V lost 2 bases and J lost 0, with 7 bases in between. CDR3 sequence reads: CSVETGTNYGYTF. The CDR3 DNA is TGCAGCGTTGAAACAGGAACTAACTATGGCTACACCTTC.

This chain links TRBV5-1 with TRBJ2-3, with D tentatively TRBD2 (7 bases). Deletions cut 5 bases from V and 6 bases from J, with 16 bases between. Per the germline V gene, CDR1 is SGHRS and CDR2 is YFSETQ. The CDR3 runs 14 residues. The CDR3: CASRRGGAADTQYF. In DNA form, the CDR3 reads TGCGCCAGCAGACGTGGGGGGGCCGCGGATACGCAGTATTTT.

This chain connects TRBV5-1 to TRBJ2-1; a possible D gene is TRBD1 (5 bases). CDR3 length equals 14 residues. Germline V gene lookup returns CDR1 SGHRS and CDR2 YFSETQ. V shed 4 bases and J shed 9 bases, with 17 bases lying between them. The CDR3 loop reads CASSAQGKHGEQFF. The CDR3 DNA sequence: TGCGCCAGCAGCGCGCAGGGAAAACATGGTGAGCAGTTCTTC.

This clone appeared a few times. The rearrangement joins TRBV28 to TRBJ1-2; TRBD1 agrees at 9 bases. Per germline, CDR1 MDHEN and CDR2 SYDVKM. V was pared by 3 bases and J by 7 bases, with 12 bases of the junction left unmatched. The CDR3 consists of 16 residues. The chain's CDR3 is CASSLSRQGVFGGYTF. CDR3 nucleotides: TGTGCCAGCAGTTTGTCCCGACAGGGGGTCTTCGGTGGCTACACCTTC.

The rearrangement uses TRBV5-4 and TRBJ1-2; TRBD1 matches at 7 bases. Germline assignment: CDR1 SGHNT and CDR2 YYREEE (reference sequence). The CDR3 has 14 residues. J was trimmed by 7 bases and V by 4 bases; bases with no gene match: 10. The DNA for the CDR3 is TGTGCCAGCAGCCATACGACAGGGCCGGGTGGCTACACCTTC. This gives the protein CASSHTTGPGGYTF.

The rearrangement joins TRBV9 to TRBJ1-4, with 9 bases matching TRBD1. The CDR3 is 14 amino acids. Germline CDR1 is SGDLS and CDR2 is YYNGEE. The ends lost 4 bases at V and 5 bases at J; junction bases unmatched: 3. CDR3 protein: CASSTGQGNEKLFF. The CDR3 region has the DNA TGTGCCAGCAGCACAGGACAGGGGAATGAAAAACTGTTTTTT.

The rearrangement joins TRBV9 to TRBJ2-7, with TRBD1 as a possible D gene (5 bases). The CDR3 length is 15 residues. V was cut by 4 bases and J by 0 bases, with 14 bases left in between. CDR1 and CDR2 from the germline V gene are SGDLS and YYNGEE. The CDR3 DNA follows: TGTGCCAGCAGCCCGACAGCTCAGAGCTCCTACGAGCAGTACTTC. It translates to CASSPTAQSSYEQYF. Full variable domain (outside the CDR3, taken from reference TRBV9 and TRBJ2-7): DSGVTQTPKHLITATGQRVTLRCSPRSGDLSVYWYQQSLDQGLQFLIQYYNGEERAKGNILERFSAQQFPDLHSELNLSSLELGDSALYFCASSPTAQSSYEQYFGPGTRLTVT.

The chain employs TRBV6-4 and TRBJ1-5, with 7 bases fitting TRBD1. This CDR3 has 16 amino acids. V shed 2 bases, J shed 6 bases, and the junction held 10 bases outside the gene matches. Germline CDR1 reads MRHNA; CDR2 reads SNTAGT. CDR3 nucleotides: TGTGCCAGCAGTGACGTGGTGACAGGGTGGGTTCAGCCCCAGCATTTT. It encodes CASSDVVTGWVQPQHF.

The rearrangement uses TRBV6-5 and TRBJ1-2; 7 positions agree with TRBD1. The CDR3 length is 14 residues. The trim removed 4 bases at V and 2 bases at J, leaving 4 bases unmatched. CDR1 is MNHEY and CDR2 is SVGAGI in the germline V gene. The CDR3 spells CASSLGTVNYGYTF. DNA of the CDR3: TGTGCCAGCAGTTTAGGGACAGTAAACTATGGCTACACCTTC.